This is a list of T cell receptor beta chains from one sample in a study of PD-1 blockade in classical Hodgkin lymphoma. The repertoire was sequenced with immunoSEQ multiplex PCR; TCRdb's copy has only in-frame clones and lacks some. Found here are 20,000 to 25,000 clones, over 65% of them singletons; the top ten hold 22%. Specimen: peripheral blood mononuclear cells (PBMCs), collected before the fourth cycle of nivolumab. The receptors here all came from a human donor with classical Hodgkin lymphoma. CDR3s include the opening cysteine and the closing phenylalanine or tryptophan. Fields, in order: V gene, clone size, J gene, D gene, CDR3 protein, CDR3 DNA. A D gene is named only where the DNA matches it firmly. Rows give clone size only sometimes, using once, few, many, or a class for an expanded clone.

TRBV7-9	-	TRBJ1-1	-	CASSLAQTGTFGTEAFF	TGTGCCAGCAGCCTAGCCCAGACAGGCACCTTCGGCACTGAAGCTTTCTTT
TRBV12-1	-	TRBJ1-6	-	CAIPEAGTGVADSYNSPLHF	TGTGCCATCCCTGAAGCCGGGACGGGGGTCGCGGACTCCTATAATTCACCCCTCCACTTT
TRBV16	once	TRBJ2-7	-	CASSRDGTSYEQYF	TGTGCCAGCAGCCGGGACGGTACTTCCTACGAGCAGTACTTC
TRBV5-4	-	TRBJ2-1	-	CASSQMVGLGNEQFF	TGTGCCAGCAGCCAAATGGTGGGTCTTGGGAATGAGCAGTTCTTC
TRBV30	-	TRBJ2-6	TRBD1	CAWRGTGVFSGANVLTF	TGTGCCTGGAGGGGGACAGGGGTATTCTCTGGGGCCAACGTCCTGACTTTC
TRBV29-1	-	TRBJ2-3	-	CSVAPLHTQYF	TGCAGCGTCGCTCCACTGCATACGCAGTATTTT
TRBV11-3	-	TRBJ1-5	-	CASSLARTGEGRCQPQHF	TGTGCCAGCAGCTTAGCCAGGACCGGAGAGGGGCGCTGTCAGCCCCAGCATTTT
TRBV5-4	once	TRBJ2-5	TRBD1	CASSGTDRGQETQYF	TGTGCCAGCAGCGGGACGGACAGGGGGCAAGAGACCCAGTACTTC
TRBV2	-	TRBJ1-1	-	CASSLDSNTEAFF	TGTGCCAGCAGCCTAGACAGTAACACTGAAGCTTTCTTT
TRBV5-1	-	TRBJ2-7	-	CASSPGRDYEQYF	TGCGCCAGCAGCCCCGGCAGGGACTACGAGCAGTACTTC
TRBV10-1	-	TRBJ2-1	TRBD2	CASSVGLATNEQFF	TGCGCCAGCAGTGTCGGACTAGCGACGAATGAGCAGTTCTTC
TRBV13	-	TRBJ1-3	-	CASSRRGSGNTIYF	TGTGCCAGCAGCCGGAGGGGTTCTGGAAACACCATATATTTT
TRBV7-2	-	TRBJ1-1	-	CASSLYWAEAFF	TGTGCCAGCAGCCTATATTGGGCTGAAGCTTTCTTT
TRBV25-1	-	TRBJ2-7	TRBD2	CASSLAGQAYEQYF	TGTGCCAGCAGTTTAGCGGGGCAAGCTTACGAGCAGTACTTC
TRBV5-6	-	TRBJ1-4	-	CASSLGDTNEKLFF	TGTGCCAGCAGCTTGGGGGACACTAATGAAAAACTGTTTTTT
TRBV6-5	-	TRBJ1-2	TRBD1	CASSRQGAGGYTF	TGTGCCAGCAGTCGACAGGGGGCGGGTGGCTACACCTTC
TRBV30	-	TRBJ1-2	-	CAWKFGGQEGYTF	TGTGCCTGGAAGTTTGGGGGGCAGGAAGGCTACACCTTC
TRBV10-3	-	TRBJ2-1	-	CAMGKSGVQDEQFF	TGTGCCATGGGGAAAAGTGGAGTACAAGATGAGCAGTTCTTC
TRBV14	-	TRBJ2-5	-	CASSQILETQYF	TGTGCCAGCAGCCAAATCTTAGAGACCCAGTACTTC
TRBV11-1	once	TRBJ2-3	TRBD2	CASSPGGDWKSFTDTQYF	TGTGCCAGCAGCCCGGGGGGGGACTGGAAATCCTTCACAGATACGCAGTATTTT
TRBV19	-	TRBJ2-5	TRBD1	CASRGQGAQYF	TGTGCCAGTAGAGGGCAGGGGGCCCAGTACTTC
TRBV18	once	TRBJ2-5	-	CASSTKGGRETQYF	TGTGCCAGCTCAACCAAGGGGGGGAGAGAGACCCAGTACTTC
TRBV19	-	TRBJ2-6	TRBD1	CASRQGSGANVLTF	TGTGCCAGTCGACAGGGGTCTGGGGCCAACGTCCTGACTTTC
TRBV11-3	-	TRBJ1-1	-	CASSLQDSLGTEAFF	TGTGCCAGCAGCTTACAAGACAGCCTTGGGACTGAAGCTTTCTTT